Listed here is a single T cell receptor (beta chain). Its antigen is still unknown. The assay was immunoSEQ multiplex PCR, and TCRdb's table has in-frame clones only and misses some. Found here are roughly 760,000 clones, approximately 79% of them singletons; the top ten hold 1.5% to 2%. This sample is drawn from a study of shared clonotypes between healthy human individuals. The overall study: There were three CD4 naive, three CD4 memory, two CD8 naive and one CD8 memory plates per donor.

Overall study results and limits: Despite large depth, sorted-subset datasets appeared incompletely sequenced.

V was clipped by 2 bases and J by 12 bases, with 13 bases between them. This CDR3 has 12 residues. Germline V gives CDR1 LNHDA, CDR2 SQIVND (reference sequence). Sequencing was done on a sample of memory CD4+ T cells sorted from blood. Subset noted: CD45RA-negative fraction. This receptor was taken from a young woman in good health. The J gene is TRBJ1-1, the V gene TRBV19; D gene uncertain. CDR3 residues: CASSISGGGSFF. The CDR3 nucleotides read TGTGCCAGTAGTATATCCGGCGGAGGATCTTTCTTT.